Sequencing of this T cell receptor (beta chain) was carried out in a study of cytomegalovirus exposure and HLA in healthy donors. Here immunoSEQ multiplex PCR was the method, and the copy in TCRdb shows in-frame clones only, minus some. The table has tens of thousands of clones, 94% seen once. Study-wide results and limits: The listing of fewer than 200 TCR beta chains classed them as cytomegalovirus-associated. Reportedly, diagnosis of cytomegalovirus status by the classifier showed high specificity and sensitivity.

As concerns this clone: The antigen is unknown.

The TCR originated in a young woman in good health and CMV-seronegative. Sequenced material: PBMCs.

CDR3 in DNA: TGTGCCAGTAGTATCACCCTAGGGGGTGGGGGCACTGAAGCTTTCTTT. Translating gives CASSITLGGGGTEAFF. The chain combines TRBV19 with TRBJ1-1; TRBD1 might be the D (6 bases). Germline CDR1 reads LNHDA; CDR2 reads SQIVND (reference sequence). The CDR3 runs to 16 residues. V lost 3 bases and J 4 bases, leaving 18 bases between the germline ends.